This note documents a single T cell receptor beta chain sequence. Its antigen is still unknown. The data belong to a study of monozygotic twins with inflammatory bowel disease. The CDR3 has 17 amino acids. Germline CDR1 reads MGHDK; CDR2 reads SYGVNS. Study-wide findings and caveats: Whether twins were concordant or discordant made no difference to repertoire similarity, possibly from limited power.

Via template switching, UMIs carrying a 6-nucleotide sample barcode were introduced. Each CDR3 protein gets one entry in TCRdb, which reprocessed the 5' RACE reads and gives no DNA. Its table records 150,000 to 200,000 distinct CDR3 sequences. This receptor was obtained from a human donor with ulcerative colitis or Crohn's disease, or a healthy co-twin of an affected twin (not recorded which). The J gene is TRBJ2-3, the V gene TRBV25-1; the TCRdb D gene call, TRBD2, has no DNA to confirm it. Sequencing was done on a sample of blood. CDR3 region: CASRPAGLAGFSDTQYF.